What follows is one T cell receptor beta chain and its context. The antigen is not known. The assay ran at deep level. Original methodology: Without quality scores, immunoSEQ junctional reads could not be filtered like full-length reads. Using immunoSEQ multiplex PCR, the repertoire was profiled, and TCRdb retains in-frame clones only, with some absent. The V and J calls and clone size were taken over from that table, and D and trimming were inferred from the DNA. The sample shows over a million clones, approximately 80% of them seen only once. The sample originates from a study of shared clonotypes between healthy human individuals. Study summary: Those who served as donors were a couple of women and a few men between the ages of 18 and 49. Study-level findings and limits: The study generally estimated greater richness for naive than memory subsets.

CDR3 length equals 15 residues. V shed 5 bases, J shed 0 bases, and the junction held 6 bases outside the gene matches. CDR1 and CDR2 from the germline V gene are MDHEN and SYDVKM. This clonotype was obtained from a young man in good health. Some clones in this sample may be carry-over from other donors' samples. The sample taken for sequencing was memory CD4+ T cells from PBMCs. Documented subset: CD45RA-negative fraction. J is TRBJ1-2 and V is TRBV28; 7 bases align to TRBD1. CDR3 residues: CASSLGTVANYGYTF. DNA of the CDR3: TGTGCCAGCAGTCTAGGGACAGTAGCTAACTATGGCTACACCTTC.